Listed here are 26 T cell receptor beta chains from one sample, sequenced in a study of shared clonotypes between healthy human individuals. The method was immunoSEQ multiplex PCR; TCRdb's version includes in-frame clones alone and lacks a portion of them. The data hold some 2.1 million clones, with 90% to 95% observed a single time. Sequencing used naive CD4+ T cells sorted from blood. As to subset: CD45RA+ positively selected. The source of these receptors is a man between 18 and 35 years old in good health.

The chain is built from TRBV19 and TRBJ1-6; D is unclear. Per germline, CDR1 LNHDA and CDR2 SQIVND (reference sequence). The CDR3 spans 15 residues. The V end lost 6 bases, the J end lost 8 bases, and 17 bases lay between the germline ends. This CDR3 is CASRDALYTDSPLHF. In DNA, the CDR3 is TGTGCCAGTAGGGACGCACTGTATACGGATTCACCCCTCCACTTT.

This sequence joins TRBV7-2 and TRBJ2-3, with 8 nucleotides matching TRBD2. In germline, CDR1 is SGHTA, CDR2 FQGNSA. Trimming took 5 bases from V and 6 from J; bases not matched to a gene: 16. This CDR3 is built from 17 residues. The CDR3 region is CASSPQRVAGPRDTQYF. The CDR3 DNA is TGTGCCAGCAGCCCCCAGCGGGTAGCGGGGCCCCGGGATACGCAGTATTTT.

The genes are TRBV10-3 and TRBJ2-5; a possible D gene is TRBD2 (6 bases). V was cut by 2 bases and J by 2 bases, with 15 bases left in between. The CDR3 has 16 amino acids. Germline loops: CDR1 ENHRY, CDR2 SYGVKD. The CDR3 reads CAISEGIAAIQETQYF. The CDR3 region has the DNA TGTGCCATCAGTGAGGGGATAGCGGCGATACAAGAGACCCAGTACTTC.

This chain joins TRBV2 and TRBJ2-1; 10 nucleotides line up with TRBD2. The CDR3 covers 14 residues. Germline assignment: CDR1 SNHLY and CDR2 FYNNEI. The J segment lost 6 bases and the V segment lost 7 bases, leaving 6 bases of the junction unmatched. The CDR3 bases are TGTGCCAGCAAAAGGACTAGCGGTATCAATGAGCAGTTCTTC. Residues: CASKRTSGINEQFF.

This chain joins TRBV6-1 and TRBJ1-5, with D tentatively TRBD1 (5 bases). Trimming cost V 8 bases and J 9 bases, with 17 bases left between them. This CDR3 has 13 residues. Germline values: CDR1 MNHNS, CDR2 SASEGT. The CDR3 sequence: CASGGVRVSPQHF. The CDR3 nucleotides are TGTGCCAGCGGAGGGGTCAGGGTGTCGCCCCAGCATTTT.

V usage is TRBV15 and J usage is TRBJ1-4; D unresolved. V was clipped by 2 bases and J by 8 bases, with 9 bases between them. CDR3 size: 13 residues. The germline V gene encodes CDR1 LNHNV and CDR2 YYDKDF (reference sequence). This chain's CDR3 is CATSRSATEKLFF. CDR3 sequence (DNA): TGTGCCACCAGCAGATCTGCGACCGAAAAACTGTTTTTT. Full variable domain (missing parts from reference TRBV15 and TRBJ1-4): DAMVIQNPRYQVTQFGKPVTLSCSQTLNHNVMYWYQQKSSQAPKLLFHYYDKDFNNEADTPDNFQSRRPNTSFCFLDIRSPGLGDTAMYLCATSRSATEKLFFGSGTQLSVL.

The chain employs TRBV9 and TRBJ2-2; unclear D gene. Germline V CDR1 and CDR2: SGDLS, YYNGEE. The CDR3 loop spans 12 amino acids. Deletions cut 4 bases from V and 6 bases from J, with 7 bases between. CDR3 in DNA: TGTGCCAGCAGCACCGAGCCCGGGGAGCTGTTTTTT. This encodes CASSTEPGELFF.

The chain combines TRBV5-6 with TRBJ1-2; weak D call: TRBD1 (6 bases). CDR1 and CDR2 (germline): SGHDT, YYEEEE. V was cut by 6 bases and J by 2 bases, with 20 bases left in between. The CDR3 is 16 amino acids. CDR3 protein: CASKLGTGHGNYGYTF. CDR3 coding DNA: TGTGCCAGCAAGCTTGGAACGGGACACGGGAACTATGGCTACACCTTC.

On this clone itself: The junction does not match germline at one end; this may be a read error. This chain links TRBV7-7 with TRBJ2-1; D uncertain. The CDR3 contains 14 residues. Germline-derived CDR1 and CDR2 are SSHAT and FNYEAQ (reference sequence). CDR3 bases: TGTGCTAGCAGCCGAACTCCTACCAACAATGAGCAGTTCTTC. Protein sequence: CASSRTPTNNEQFF.

This chain's CDR3 is CASSLGVRATQYF. The DNA of the CDR3 is TGTGCCAGCTCACTAGGGGTCCGTGCGACCCAGTACTTC. The V and J genes are TRBV18 and TRBJ2-5; a weak D match, TRBD1 (5 bases). Trimming pared 4 bases from V and 7 bases from J, leaving 13 bases between. Germline lookup yields CDR1 KGHSH and CDR2 LQKENI. The CDR3 is 13 residues long.

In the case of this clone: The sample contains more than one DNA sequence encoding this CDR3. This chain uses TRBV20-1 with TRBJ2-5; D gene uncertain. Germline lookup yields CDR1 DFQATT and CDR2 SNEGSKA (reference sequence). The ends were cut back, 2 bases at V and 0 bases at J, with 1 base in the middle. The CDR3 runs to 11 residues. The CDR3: CSARNQETQYF. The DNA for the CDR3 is TGCAGTGCTAGAAACCAAGAGACCCAGTACTTC.

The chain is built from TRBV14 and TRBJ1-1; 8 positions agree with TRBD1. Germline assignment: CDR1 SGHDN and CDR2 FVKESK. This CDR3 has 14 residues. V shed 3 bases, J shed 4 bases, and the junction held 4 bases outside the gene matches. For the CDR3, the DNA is TGTGCCAGCAGCCACAGGGGGCTTACCACTGAAGCTTTCTTT. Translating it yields CASSHRGLTTEAFF.

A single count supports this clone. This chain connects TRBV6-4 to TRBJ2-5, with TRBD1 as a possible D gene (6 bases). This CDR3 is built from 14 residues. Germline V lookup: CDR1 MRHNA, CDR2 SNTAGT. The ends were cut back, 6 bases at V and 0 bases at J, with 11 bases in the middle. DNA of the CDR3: TGTGCCAGCAGAAAAACAGGGAACCAAGAGACCCAGTACTTC. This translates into CASRKTGNQETQYF.

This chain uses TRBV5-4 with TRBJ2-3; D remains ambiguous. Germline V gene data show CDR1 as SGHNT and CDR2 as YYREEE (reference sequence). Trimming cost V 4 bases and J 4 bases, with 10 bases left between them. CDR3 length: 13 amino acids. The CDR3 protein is CASSIFSADTQYF. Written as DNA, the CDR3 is TGTGCCAGCAGCATTTTCTCGGCAGATACGCAGTATTTT.

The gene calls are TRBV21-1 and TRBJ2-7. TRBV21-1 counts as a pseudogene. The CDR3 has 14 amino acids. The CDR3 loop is CATTRGTEAYEQYF. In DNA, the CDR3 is TGTGCCACGACCCGGGGCACAGAGGCCTACGAGCAGTACTTC.

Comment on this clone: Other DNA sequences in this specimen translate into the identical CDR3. For the CDR3, the DNA is TGTGCCAGCAGTGAAGGACGGATCTATGGCTACACCTTC. It specifies CASSEGRIYGYTF. The gene calls are TRBV2 and TRBJ1-2; D remains ambiguous. CDR1 and CDR2 (germline): SNHLY, FYNNEI. The CDR3 has 13 residues. V was pared by 1 base and J by 4 bases, with 7 bases between.

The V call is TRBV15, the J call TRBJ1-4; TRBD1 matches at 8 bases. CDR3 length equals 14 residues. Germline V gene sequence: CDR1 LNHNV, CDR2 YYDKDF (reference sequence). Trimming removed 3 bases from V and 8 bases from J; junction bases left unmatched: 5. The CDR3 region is CATSRDRADEKLFF. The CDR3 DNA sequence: TGTGCCACCAGCAGGGACAGGGCGGACGAAAAACTGTTTTTT. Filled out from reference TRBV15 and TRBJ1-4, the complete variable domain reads DAMVIQNPRYQVTQFGKPVTLSCSQTLNHNVMYWYQQKSSQAPKLLFHYYDKDFNNEADTPDNFQSRRPNTSFCFLDIRSPGLGDTAMYLCATSRDRADEKLFFGSGTQLSVL.

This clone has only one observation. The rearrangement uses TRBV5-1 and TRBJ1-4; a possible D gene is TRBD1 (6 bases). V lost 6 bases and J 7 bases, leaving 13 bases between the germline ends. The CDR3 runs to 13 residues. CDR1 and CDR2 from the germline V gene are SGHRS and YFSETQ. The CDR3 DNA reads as TGCGCCAGCACCCCGGGGGCAGGTGAAAAACTGTTTTTT. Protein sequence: CASTPGAGEKLFF.

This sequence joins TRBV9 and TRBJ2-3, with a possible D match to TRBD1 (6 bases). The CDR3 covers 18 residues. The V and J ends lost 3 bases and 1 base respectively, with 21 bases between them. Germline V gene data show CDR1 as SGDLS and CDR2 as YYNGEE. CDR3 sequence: CASSATGSGPAGTDTQYF. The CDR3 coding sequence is TGTGCCAGCAGCGCAACAGGGTCGGGACCTGCGGGCACAGATACGCAGTATTTT.

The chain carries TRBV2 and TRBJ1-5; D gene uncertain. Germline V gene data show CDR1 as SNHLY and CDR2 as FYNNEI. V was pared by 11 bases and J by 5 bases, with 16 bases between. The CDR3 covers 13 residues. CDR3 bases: TGTGCCGTCCTGACGGCCCCGGATCAGCCCCAGCATTTT. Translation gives CAVLTAPDQPQHF.

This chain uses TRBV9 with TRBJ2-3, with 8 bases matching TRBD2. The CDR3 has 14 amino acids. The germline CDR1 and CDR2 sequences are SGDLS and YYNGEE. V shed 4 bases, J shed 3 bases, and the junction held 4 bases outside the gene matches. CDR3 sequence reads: CASSPREGTDTQYF. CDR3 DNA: TGTGCCAGCAGCCCCCGGGAGGGAACAGATACGCAGTATTTT.

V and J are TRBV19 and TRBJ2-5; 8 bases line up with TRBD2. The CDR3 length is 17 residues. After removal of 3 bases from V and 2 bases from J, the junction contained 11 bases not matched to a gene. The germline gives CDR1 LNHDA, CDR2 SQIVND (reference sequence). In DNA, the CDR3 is TGTGCCAGTAGTATCAGCGGGAGCAAAACACGTCAAGAGACCCAGTACTTC. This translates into CASSISGSKTRQETQYF.

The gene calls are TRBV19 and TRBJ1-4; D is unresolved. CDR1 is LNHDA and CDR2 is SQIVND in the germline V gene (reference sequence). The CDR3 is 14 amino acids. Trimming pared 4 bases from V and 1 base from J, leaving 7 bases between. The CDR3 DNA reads TGTGCCAGTAGTACGGCGGGAACTAATGAAAAACTGTTTTTT. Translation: CASSTAGTNEKLFF.

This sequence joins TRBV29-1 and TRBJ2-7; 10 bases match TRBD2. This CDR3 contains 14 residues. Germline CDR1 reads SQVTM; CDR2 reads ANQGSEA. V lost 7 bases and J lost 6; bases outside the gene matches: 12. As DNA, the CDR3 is TGCAGCGCGACCACCGGGACTAGCGTCTCCGAGCAGTACTTC. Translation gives CSATTGTSVSEQYF.

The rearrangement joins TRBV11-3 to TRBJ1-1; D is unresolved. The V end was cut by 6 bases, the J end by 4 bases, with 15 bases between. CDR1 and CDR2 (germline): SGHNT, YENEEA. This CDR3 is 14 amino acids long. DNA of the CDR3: TGTGCCAGCAGTCTGGACTCGTCTATCACTGAAGCTTTCTTT. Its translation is CASSLDSSITEAFF.

The CDR3 DNA is TGTGCCAGCAGCGTTGTAGGGAATACCTACGAGCAGTACTTC. It specifies CASSVVGNTYEQYF. The rearrangement links TRBV9 to TRBJ2-7; D call uncertain. CDR3 length: 14 residues. Germline assignment: CDR1 SGDLS and CDR2 YYNGEE. V was shortened by 2 bases and J by 2 bases, with 11 bases between the two germline ends.